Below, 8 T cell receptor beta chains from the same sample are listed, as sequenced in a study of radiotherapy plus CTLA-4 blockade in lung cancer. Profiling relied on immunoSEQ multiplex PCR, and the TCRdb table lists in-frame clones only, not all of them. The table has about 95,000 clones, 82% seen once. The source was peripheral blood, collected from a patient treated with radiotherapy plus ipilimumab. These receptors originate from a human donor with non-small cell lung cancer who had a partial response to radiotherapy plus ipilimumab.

CDR3 nucleotide sequence: TGTGCCAGCAGCCGTCCCGAAGGACTAGTAGTTAACGAGCAGTACTTC. Its protein product is CASSRPEGLVVNEQYF. The chain uses TRBV7-2 and TRBJ2-7; 7 bases are a match to TRBD2. The CDR3 totals 16 residues. V was pared by 5 bases and J by 5 bases, with 15 bases of the junction left unmatched. Germline CDR1 is SGHTA and CDR2 is FQGNSA.

The CDR3 protein is CASTDGGAGGIFNEQFF. CDR3 DNA: TGTGCCAGTACCGATGGGGGGGCGGGAGGGATATTTAATGAGCAGTTCTTC. V gene TRBV19 combines with J gene TRBJ2-1, with 9 bases matching TRBD2. CDR1 is LNHDA and CDR2 is SQIVND in the germline V gene (reference sequence). This CDR3 comprises 17 residues. V was pared by 7 bases and J by 7 bases, with 17 bases of the junction left unmatched. Looking up the rest from reference TRBV19 and TRBJ2-1 gives the full variable domain: DGGITQSPKYLFRKEGQNVTLSCEQNLNHDAMYWYRQDPGQGLRLIYYSQIVNDFQKGDIAEGYSVSREKKESFPLTVTSAQKNPTAFYLCASTDGGAGGIFNEQFFGPGTRLTVL.

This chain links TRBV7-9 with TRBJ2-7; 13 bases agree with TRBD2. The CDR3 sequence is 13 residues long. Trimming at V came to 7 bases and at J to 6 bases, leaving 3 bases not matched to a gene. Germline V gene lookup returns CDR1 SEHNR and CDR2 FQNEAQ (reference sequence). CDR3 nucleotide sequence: TGTGCCAGCACGGGACTAGCGGGAATCGAGCAGTACTTC. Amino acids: CASTGLAGIEQYF.

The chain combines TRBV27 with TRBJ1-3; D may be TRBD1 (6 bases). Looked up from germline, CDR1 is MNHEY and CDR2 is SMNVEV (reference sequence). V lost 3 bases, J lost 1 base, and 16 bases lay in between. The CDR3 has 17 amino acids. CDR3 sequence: CASSFSGHRESGNTIYF. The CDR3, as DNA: TGTGCCAGCAGTTTCTCGGGACACCGAGAATCTGGAAACACCATATATTTT.

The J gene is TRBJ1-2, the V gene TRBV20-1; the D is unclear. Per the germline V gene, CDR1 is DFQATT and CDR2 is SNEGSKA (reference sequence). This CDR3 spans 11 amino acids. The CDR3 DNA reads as TGCAGGGTTGGGGAGGCTCATGGCTACACCTTC. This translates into CRVGEAHGYTF.

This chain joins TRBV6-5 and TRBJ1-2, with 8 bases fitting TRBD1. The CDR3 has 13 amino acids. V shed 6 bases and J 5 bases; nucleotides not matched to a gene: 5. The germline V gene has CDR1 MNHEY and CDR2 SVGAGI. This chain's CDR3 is CASRVTGGYGYTF. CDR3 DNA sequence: TGTGCCAGCAGGGTTACAGGGGGATATGGCTACACCTTC.

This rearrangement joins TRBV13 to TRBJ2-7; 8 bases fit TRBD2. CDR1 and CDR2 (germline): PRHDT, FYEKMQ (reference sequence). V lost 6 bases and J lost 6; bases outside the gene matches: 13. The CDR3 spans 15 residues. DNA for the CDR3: TGTGCCAGCAGGCCGGGGGGGGCATTCGCGTTCGAGCAGTACTTC. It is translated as CASRPGGAFAFEQYF. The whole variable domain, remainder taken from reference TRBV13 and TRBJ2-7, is AAGVIQSPRHLIKEKRETATLKCYPIPRHDTVYWYQQGPGQDPQFLISFYEKMQSDKGSIPDRFSAQQFSDYHSELNMSSLELGDSALYFCASRPGGAFAFEQYFGPGTRLTVT.

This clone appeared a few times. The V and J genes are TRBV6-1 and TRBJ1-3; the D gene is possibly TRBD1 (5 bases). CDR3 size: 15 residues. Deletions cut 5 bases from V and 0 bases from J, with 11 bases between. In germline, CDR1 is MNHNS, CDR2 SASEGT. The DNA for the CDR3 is TGTGCCAGCAGTCAGGGCCCGAGCTCTGGAAACACCATATATTTT. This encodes CASSQGPSSGNTIYF.